The T cell receptor beta chain described here comes from a study of T cells after posttransplantation cyclophosphamide. The repertoire was sequenced with immunoSEQ multiplex PCR; TCRdb's copy has only in-frame clones and lacks some. The sample yields 7,500 to 10,000 clones, roughly 80% seen once. Cyclophosphamide on days +3 and +4 followed busulfan-fludarabine conditioning and a marrow graft. Germline V gives CDR1 SGHRS, CDR2 YFSETQ. The CDR3 totals 15 residues. V lost 0 bases to trimming and J lost 1 base, with 10 bases between them. Sequencing used PBMCs, obtained approximately 2,000 days after a stem cell transplant with posttransplant cyclophosphamide. The sequence derives from a female patient between 35 and 55 years old who received an allogeneic stem cell transplant from a related donor, was CMV-positive, and had no GVHD. Some T cells may be graft donor cells. This sequence joins TRBV5-1 and TRBJ2-5, with D unclear. In nucleotides, the CDR3 is TGCGCCAGCAGCTTGGCCTTGACAAGCCAAGAGACCCAGTACTTC. Its translation: CASSLALTSQETQYF.